This T cell receptor (beta chain) was obtained from a study of T cell responses to AZD1222 COVID-19 vaccine. Study results and limitations: A mostly white British donor set with more females was recruited, and clonal diversity was possibly underestimated. Targeting of unmutated variant regions was reportedly seen in nearly half of spike-specific TCRs. Compared with day 0, the breadth and depth of the Spike-specific TCR repertoire rose significantly after two doses of AZD1222. Every sample of the repertoires postdated the peak T cell response.

Data came from immunoSEQ multiplex PCR; TCRdb stores just in-frame clones and leaves some out. The profile shows about 140,000 clones, roughly nine tenths of them singletons. On this clone itself: Its antigen is unknown.

The origin of this receptor is an adult who received the AZD1222 COVID-19 vaccine. The source was peripheral blood, collected 28 days after the second AZD1222 dose.

In DNA, the CDR3 is TGTGCCGGAAGACAGGGCTTTAATGAAAAACTGTTTTTT. As protein: CAGRQGFNEKLFF. The chain carries TRBV7-9 and TRBJ1-4; 7 bases map to TRBD1. The CDR3 is made up of 13 amino acids. CDR1 is SEHNR and CDR2 is FQNEAQ in the germline V gene (reference sequence). V lost 11 bases to trimming and J lost 4 bases; unmatched junction nucleotides: 7. The whole variable domain, remainder taken from reference TRBV7-9 and TRBJ1-4, is DTGVSQNPRHKITKRGQNVTFRCDPISEHNRLYWYRQTLGQGPEFLTYFQNEAQLEKSRLLSDRFSAERPKGSFSTLEIQRTEQGDSAMYLCAGRQGFNEKLFFGSGTQLSVL.